The source of this TCR beta chain is a study of cytomegalovirus exposure and HLA in healthy donors. In the study overall: A previous analysis identified approximately 120 million unique TCR beta sequences derived from about 180 million T cells.

This clone occurred once. CDR1 is MNHEY, CDR2 SVGAGI, per germline. V was cut by 6 bases and J by 2 bases, with 14 bases left in between. This CDR3 region has 14 residues. With 60 Vbeta and 13 Jbeta primers, the PCR was carried out. Method: immunoSEQ multiplex PCR; TCRdb's copy keeps in-frame clones and lacks some. The sample lists 110,000 or so clones, more than 60% occurring once. This receptor was taken from a man aged 25 to 40 in good health and CMV-seronegative. The chain combines TRBV6-5 with TRBJ2-7; D perhaps matches TRBD1 (6 bases). Sequenced sample: PBMCs. The CDR3 sequence is CASSQDSAPYEQYF. CDR3 coding DNA: TGTGCCAGCAGCCAGGACAGTGCACCCTACGAGCAGTACTTC.